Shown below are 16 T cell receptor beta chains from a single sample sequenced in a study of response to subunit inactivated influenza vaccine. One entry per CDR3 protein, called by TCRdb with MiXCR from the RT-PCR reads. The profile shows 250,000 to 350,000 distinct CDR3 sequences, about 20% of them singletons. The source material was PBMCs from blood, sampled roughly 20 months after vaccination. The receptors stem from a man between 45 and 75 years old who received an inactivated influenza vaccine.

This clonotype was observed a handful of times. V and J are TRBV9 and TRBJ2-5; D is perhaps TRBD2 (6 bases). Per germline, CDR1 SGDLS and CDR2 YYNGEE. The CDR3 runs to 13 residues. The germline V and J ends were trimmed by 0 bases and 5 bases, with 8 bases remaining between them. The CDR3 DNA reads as TGTGCCAGCAGCGTAGCTGGGGGGGAGACCCAGTACTTC. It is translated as CASSVAGGETQYF.

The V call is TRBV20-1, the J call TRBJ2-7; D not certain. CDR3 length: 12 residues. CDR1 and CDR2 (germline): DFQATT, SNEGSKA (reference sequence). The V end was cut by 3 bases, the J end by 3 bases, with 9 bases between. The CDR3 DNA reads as TGCAGTGCTAGCCCGCTAGGCTACGAGCAGTACTTC. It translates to CSASPLGYEQYF.

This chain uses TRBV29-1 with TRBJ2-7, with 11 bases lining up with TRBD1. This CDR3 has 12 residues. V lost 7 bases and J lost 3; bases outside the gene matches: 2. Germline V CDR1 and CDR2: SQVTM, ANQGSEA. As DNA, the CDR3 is TGCAGCGGGGGGACAGGGGGCTACGAGCAGTACTTC. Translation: CSGGTGGYEQYF.

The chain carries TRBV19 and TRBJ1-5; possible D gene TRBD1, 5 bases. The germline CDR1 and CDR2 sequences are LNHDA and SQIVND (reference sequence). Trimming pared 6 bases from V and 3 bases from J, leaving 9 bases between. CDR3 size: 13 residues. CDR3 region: CASRDSVNQPQHF. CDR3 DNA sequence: TGTGCCAGTAGAGACAGTGTCAATCAGCCCCAGCATTTT.

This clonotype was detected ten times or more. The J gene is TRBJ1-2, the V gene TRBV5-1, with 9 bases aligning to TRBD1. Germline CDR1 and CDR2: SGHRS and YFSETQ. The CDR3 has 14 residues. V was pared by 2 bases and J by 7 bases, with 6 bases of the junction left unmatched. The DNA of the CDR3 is TGCGCCAGCAGCTTACGACAGGGGGGCGGTGGCTACACCTTC. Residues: CASSLRQGGGGYTF.

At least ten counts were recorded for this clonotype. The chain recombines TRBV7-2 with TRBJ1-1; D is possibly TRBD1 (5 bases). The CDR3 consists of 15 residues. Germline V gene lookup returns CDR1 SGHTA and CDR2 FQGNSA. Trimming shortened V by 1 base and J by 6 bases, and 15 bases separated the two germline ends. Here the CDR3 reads CASSLGPHLGAEAFF. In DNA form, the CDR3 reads TGTGCCAGCAGCTTAGGTCCCCACTTGGGGGCTGAAGCTTTCTTT.

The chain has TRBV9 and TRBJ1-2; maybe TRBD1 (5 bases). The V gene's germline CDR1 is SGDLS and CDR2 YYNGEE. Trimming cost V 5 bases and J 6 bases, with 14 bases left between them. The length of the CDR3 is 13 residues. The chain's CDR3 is CASSPAGGHGYTF. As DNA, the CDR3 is TGTGCCAGCAGTCCAGCGGGGGGACATGGCTACACCTTC.

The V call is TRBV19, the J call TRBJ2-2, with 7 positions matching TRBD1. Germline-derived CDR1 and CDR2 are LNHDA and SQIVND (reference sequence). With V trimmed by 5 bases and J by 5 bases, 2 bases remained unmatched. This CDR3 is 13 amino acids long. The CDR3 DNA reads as TGTGCCAGTAGTTACAGGGGTACCGGGGAGCTGTTTTTT. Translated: CASSYRGTGELFF.

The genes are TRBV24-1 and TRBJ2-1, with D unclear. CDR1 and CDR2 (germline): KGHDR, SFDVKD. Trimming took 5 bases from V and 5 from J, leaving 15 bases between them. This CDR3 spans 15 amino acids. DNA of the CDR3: TGTGCCACCAGTGGTGCGGCTTCCTTTAACAATGAGCAGTTCTTC. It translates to CATSGAASFNNEQFF.

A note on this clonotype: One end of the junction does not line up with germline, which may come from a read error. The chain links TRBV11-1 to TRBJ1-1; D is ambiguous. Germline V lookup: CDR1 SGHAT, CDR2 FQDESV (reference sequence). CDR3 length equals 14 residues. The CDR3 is CASSLGGFVTGAFF. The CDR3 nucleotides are TGTGCCAGCAGCTTAGGCGGGTTCGTCACTGGAGCTTTCTTT.

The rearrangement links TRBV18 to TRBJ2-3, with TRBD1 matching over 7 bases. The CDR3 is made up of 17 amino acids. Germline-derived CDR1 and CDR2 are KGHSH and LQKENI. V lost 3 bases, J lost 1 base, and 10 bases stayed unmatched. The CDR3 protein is CASSPVQGQTRTDTQYF. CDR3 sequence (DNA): TGTGCCAGCTCACCGGTTCAGGGACAGACTCGCACAGATACGCAGTATTTT.

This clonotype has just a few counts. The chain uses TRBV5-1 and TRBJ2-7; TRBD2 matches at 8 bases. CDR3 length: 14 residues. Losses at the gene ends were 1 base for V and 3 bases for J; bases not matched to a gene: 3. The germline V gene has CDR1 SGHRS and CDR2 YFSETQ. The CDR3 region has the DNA TGCGCCAGCAGCTTGACGGGGGGGAACTACGAGCAGTACTTC. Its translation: CASSLTGGNYEQYF.

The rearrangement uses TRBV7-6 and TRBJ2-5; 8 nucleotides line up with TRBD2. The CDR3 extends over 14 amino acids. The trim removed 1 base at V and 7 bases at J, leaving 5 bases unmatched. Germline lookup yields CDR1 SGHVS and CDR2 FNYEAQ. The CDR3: CASSLVGLEGTQYF. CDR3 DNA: TGTGCCAGCAGCTTAGTGGGACTAGAGGGGACCCAGTACTTC.

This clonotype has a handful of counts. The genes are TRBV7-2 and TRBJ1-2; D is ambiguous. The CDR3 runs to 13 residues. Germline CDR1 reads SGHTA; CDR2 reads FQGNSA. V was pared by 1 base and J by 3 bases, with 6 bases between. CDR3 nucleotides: TGTGCCAGCAGCTTAGGCAGACACTATGGCTACACCTTC. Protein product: CASSLGRHYGYTF. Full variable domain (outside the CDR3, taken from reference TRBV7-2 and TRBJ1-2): GAGVSQSPSNKVTEKGKDVELRCDPISGHTALYWYRQSLGQGLEFLIYFQGNSAPDKSGLPSDRFSAERTGGSVSTLTIQRTQQEDSAVYLCASSLGRHYGYTFGSGTRLTVV.

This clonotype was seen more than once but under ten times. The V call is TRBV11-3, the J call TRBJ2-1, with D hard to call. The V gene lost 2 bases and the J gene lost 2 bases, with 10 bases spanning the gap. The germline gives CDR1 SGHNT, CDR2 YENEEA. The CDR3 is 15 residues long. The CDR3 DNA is TGTGCCAGCAGCTTAACGGGTCTAACCTACAATGAGCAGTTCTTC. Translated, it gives CASSLTGLTYNEQFF.

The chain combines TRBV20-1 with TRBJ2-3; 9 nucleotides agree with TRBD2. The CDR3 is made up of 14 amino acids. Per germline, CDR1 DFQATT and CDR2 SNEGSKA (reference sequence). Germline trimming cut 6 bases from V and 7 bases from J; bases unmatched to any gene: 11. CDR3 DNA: TGCAGTGCCCCCAAAGCGGGGGGTGACAATACGCAGTATTTT. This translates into CSAPKAGGDNTQYF.